A selection of T cell receptor beta chains follows, all from one sample in a study of cytomegalovirus exposure and HLA in healthy donors. Using immunoSEQ multiplex PCR, the repertoire was profiled, and TCRdb retains in-frame clones only, with some absent. The sample yields 150,000 to 200,000 clones, roughly 83% seen once. The sample taken for sequencing was PBMCs. Receptor source: a boy aged 2 to 10 in good health and CMV-seronegative. CDR3s include the opening cysteine and the closing phenylalanine or tryptophan. The D gene is left open where the match is weak. Clone size is given for some rows only: seen once, a few or many times, or a class if the clone is expanded.

J	size	V	D	DNA	CDR3
TRBJ2-7	NA	TRBV27	TRBD1	TGTGCCAGCAGTTTACCCTTGACAGGGATAAATGTCTACGAGCAGTACTTC	CASSLPLTGINVYEQYF
TRBJ2-5	few	TRBV2	NA	TGTGCCAGCAGTGTACAAGAGACCCAGTACTTC	CASSVQETQYF
TRBJ2-5	NA	TRBV7-8	TRBD2	TGTGCCAGCAGCCTCCGTCTAGCGGGAGGGGCTCAAGAGACCCAGTACTTC	CASSLRLAGGAQETQYF
TRBJ1-1	NA	TRBV11-2	TRBD1	TGTGCCAGCAGCCTACAGGGGTTAAGGAACACTGAAGCTTTCTTT	CASSLQGLRNTEAFF
TRBJ2-2	NA	TRBV5-6	TRBD2	TGTGCCAGCAGCCTGGGACTAGCGGGAGGCCAGGAGGAGCTGTTTTTT	CASSLGLAGGQEELFF
TRBJ2-2	NA	TRBV6-5	NA	TGTGCCAGCAGTTACTTGTCATTCCCCGGGGAGCTGTTTTTT	CASSYLSFPGELFF
TRBJ2-5	NA	TRBV2	NA	TGTGCCAGGTCGACACAGGGTGGAGGAGAGACCCAGTACTTC	CARSTQGGGETQYF
TRBJ2-2	NA	TRBV6-5	TRBD2	TGTGCCAGCAGCGGACTAGCGATCACCGGGGAGCTGTTTTTT	CASSGLAITGELFF
TRBJ2-2	NA	TRBV25-1	NA	TGTGCCACAAATAACAGGGCGAACACCGGGGAGCTGTTTTTT	CATNNRANTGELFF
TRBJ1-1	once	TRBV7-9	TRBD1	TGTGCCAGCAGGAAAGGACAGGGGGCGTCGGGTGAAGCTTTCTTT	CASRKGQGASGEAFF
TRBJ2-3	NA	TRBV25-1	TRBD1	TGTGCCAGCAGTCCACCTATGCGGAGGACAGGACGCACAGATACGCAGTATTTT	CASSPPMRRTGRTDTQYF
TRBJ1-1	once	TRBV2	NA	TGTGCCAGCAGTGTAAGGGGCAGGGGCGGTGGCACTGAAGCTTTCTTT	CASSVRGRGGGTEAFF
TRBJ2-5	NA	TRBV14	TRBD2	TGTGCCAGCAGCCTAGGACTAGCGGGAGGGCCGAACTTC	CASSLGLAGGPNF
TRBJ2-7	NA	TRBV6-5	NA	TGTGCCAGCAGTAAGGCCGGCGACACCCACTACGAGCAGTACTTC	CASSKAGDTHYEQYF
TRBJ1-5	NA	TRBV5-1	NA	TGCGCCAGCAACCTACAGGGAAAGGTCGACCAGCCCCAGCATTTT	CASNLQGKVDQPQHF
TRBJ2-1	once	TRBV28	TRBD1	TGTGCCAGCATCCAAAGCAGGGGGTGGAATGAGCAGTTCTTC	CASIQSRGWNEQFF
TRBJ2-1	NA	TRBV7-9	NA	TGTGCCAGCAGTTCCATCGAGGGGGTAAAGGGCTTGTACAATGAGCAGTTCTTC	CASSSIEGVKGLYNEQFF
TRBJ2-1	few	TRBV6-1	TRBD1	TGTGCCAGCAGTCTCAGGACAGGGGCCTACAATGAGCAGTTCTTC	CASSLRTGAYNEQFF
TRBJ2-1	NA	TRBV30	NA	TGTGCCTGGGAGCCCTTAGCAAATGAGCAGTTCTTC	CAWEPLANEQFF
TRBJ2-7	NA	TRBV6-5	TRBD2	TGTGCCAGCAGCCCCCCGGGGGGGCGTTACGAGCAGTACTTC	CASSPPGGRYEQYF
TRBJ2-3	NA	TRBV29-1	NA	TGCAGCGTTGAAGATTGGGCTTCCCCCGGCACAGATACGCAGTATTTT	CSVEDWASPGTDTQYF
TRBJ1-5	NA	TRBV5-1	TRBD1	TGCGCCAGCAGCCCGACGACAGGGCAGGTGGGCAATCAGCCCCAGCATTTT	CASSPTTGQVGNQPQHF
TRBJ1-6	NA	TRBV6-5	NA	TGTGCCAGCAGTTACGATCCAGGGAGGAAATCACCCCTCCACTTT	CASSYDPGRKSPLHF
TRBJ2-1	NA	TRBV5-1	NA	TGCGCCAGCAGCTTGGCCGTATCCCTAAGATACCGCAATGAGCAGTTCTTC	CASSLAVSLRYRNEQFF
TRBJ2-7	once	TRBV25-1	NA	TGTGCCAGCAGCAATCCAGGGGCAGGGGTTCGGGAGCAGTACTTC	CASSNPGAGVREQYF
TRBJ2-7	NA	TRBV5-1	NA	TGCGCCAGCAGCCCTATGGCGGGGTTCTCGTACGAGCAGTACTTC	CASSPMAGFSYEQYF
TRBJ2-7	NA	TRBV2	NA	TGTGCCAGCAGTGGCGATAGGGCGGGCGAGCAGTACTTC	CASSGDRAGEQYF
TRBJ1-2	NA	TRBV6-5	NA	TGTGCCAGCAGTTACCTGGTGGGGCACCTAGTCTATGGCTACACCTTC	CASSYLVGHLVYGYTF
TRBJ1-1	few	TRBV11-3	NA	TGTGCCAGCAGCTTAGACTTCCAACAGGGCATGAACACTGAAGCTTTCTTT	CASSLDFQQGMNTEAFF
TRBJ1-1	NA	TRBV7-2	NA	TGTGCCAGCAGCCCGCCATTGGGCAGGGCGAACACTGAAGCTTTCTTT	CASSPPLGRANTEAFF
TRBJ2-1	NA	TRBV27	NA	TGTGCCAGCAGGGGCGGGGGACAACATGGAAATGAGCAGTTCTTC	CASRGGGQHGNEQFF
TRBJ2-1	NA	TRBV4-1	TRBD2	TGCGCCAGCAGCAGGGGACTAGCGGGACACTCCTACAATGAGCAGTTCTTC	CASSRGLAGHSYNEQFF
TRBJ2-3	NA	TRBV11-1	TRBD2	TGTGCCAGCAGCGGGAGCGGGAGGGCAATAGATACGCAGTATTTT	CASSGSGRAIDTQYF
TRBJ1-2	once	TRBV19	NA	TGTGCCAGTAGTATAACCCAGGGAGGTAACTATGGCTACACCTTC	CASSITQGGNYGYTF
TRBJ2-6	NA	TRBV9	NA	TGTGCCAGCCCCGGGGGTTCTGGGGCCAACGTCCTGACTTTC	CASPGGSGANVLTF
TRBJ2-7	NA	TRBV5-1	TRBD1	TGCGCCAGCAGCTTTATGCGGGACAGGGATAACTACGAGCAGTACTTC	CASSFMRDRDNYEQYF
TRBJ2-7	few	TRBV5-6	NA	TGTGCCAGCAGCTTGGGGCTCTCCGAGCAGTACTTC	CASSLGLSEQYF
TRBJ1-4	few	TRBV5-6	TRBD1	TGTGCCAGCGGCCGACAGGGAGAATATGAAAAACTGTTTTTT	CASGRQGEYEKLFF